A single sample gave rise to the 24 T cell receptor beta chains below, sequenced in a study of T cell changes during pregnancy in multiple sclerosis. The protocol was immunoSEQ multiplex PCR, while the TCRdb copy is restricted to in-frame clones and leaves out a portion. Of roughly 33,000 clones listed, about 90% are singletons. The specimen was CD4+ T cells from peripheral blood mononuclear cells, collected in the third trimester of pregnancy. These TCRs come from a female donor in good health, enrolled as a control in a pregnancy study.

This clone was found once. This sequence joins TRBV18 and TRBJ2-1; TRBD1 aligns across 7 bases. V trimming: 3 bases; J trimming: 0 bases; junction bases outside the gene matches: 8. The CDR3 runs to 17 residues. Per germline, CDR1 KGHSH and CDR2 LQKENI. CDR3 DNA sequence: TGTGCCAGCTCACCTAGGGGACAGTCTCCCTCCTACAATGAGCAGTTCTTC. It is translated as CASSPRGQSPSYNEQFF.

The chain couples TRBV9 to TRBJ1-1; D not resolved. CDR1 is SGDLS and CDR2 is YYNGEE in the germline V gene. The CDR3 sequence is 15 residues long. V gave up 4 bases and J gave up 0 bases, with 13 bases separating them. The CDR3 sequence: CASSPSQIMNTEAFF. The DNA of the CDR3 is TGTGCCAGCAGCCCATCACAGATCATGAACACTGAAGCTTTCTTT. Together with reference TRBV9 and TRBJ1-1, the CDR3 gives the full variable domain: DSGVTQTPKHLITATGQRVTLRCSPRSGDLSVYWYQQSLDQGLQFLIQYYNGEERAKGNILERFSAQQFPDLHSELNLSSLELGDSALYFCASSPSQIMNTEAFFGQGTRLTVV.

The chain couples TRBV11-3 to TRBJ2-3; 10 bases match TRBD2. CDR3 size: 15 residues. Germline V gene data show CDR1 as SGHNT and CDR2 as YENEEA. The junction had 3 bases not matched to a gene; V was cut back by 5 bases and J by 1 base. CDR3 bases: TGTGCCAGCAGCCCTGGGACTAGCGGCACAGATACGCAGTATTTT. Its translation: CASSPGTSGTDTQYF.

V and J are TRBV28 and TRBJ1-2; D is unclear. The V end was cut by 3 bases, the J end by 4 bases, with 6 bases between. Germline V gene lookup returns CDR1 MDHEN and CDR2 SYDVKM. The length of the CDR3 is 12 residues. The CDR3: CASSFRVYGYTF. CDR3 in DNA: TGTGCCAGCAGTTTTAGAGTCTATGGCTACACCTTC.

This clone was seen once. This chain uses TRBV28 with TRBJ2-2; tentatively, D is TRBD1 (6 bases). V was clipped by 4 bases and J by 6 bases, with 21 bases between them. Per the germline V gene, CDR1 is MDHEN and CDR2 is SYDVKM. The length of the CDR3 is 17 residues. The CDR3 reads CASSYSTGTSPPGELFF. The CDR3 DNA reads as TGTGCCAGCAGTTACTCAACAGGGACGTCCCCCCCCGGGGAGCTGTTTTTT.

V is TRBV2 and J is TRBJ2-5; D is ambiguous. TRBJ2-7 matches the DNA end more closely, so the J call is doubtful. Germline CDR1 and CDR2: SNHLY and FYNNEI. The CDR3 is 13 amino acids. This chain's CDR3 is CASSDMPSYEQYF. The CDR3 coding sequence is TGTGCCAGCAGTGATATGCCCTCCTACGAGCAGTACTTC.

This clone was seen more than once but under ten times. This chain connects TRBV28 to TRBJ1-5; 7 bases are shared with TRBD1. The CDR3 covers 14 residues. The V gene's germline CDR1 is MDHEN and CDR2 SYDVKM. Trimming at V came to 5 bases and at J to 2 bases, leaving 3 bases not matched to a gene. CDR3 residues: CASSPDRGNQPQHF. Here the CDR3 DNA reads TGTGCCAGCAGTCCTGACAGGGGCAATCAGCCCCAGCATTTT.

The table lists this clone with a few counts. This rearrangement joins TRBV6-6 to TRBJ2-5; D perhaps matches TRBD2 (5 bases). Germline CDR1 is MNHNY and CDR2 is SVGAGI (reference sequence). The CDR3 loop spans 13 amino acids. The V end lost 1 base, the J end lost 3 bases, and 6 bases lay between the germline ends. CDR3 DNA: TGTGCCAGCAGTTACTGGACTGAAGAGACCCAGTACTTC. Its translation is CASSYWTEETQYF.

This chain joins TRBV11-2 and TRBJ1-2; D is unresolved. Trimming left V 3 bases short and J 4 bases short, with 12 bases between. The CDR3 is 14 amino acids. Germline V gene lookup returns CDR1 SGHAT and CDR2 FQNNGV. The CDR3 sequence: CASSFGGRTYGYTF. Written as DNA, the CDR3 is TGTGCCAGCAGCTTTGGTGGGAGGACCTATGGCTACACCTTC.

The CDR3 spells CASSLGSGAGANVLTF. In nucleotides, the CDR3 is TGTGCCAGCAGCTTAGGTTCGGGGGCTGGGGCCAACGTCCTGACTTTC. The rearrangement joins TRBV7-2 to TRBJ2-6; a possible D gene is TRBD2 (6 bases). The CDR3 loop spans 16 amino acids. V was shortened by 1 base and J by 2 bases, with 9 bases between the two germline ends. Per the germline V gene, CDR1 is SGHTA and CDR2 is FQGNSA. Full variable domain (remainder filled in from reference TRBV7-2 and TRBJ2-6): GAGVSQSPSNKVTEKGKDVELRCDPISGHTALYWYRQSLGQGLEFLIYFQGNSAPDKSGLPSDRFSAERTGGSVSTLTIQRTQQEDSAVYLCASSLGSGAGANVLTFGAGSRLTVL.

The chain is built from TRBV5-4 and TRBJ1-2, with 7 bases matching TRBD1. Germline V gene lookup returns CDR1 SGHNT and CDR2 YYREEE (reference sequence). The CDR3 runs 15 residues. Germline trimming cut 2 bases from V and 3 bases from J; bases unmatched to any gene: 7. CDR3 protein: CASSFEGAGDYGYTF. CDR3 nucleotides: TGTGCCAGCAGCTTTGAGGGGGCAGGGGACTATGGCTACACCTTC.

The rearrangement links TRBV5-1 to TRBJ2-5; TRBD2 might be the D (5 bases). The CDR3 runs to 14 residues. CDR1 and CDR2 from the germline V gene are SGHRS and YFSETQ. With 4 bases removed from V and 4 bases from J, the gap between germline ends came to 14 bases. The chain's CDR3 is CASSQGSLAETQYF. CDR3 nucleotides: TGCGCCAGCAGCCAAGGGAGCCTAGCAGAGACCCAGTACTTC. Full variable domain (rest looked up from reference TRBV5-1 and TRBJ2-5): KAGVTQTPRYLIKTRGQQVTLSCSPISGHRSVSWYQQTPGQGLQFLFEYFSETQRNKGNFPGRFSGRQFSNSRSEMNVSTLELGDSALYLCASSQGSLAETQYFGPGTRLLVL.

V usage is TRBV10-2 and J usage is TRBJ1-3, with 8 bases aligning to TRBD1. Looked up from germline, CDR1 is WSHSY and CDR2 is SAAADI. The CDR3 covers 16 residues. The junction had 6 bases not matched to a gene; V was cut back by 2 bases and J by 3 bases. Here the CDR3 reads CASSEPLTGGGNTIYF. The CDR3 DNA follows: TGCGCCAGCAGTGAGCCCTTAACAGGGGGTGGAAACACCATATATTTT.

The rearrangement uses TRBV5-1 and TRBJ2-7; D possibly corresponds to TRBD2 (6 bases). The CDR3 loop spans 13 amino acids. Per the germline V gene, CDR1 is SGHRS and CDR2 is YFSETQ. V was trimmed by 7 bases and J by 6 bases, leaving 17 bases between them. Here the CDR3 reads CASRSGGVGEQYF. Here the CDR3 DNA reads TGCGCCAGCCGCTCTGGCGGGGTGGGCGAGCAGTACTTC.

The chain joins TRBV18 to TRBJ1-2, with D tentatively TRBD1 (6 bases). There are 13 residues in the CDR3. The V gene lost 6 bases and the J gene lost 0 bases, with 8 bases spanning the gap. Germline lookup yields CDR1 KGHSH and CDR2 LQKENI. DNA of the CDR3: TGTGCCAGCTCGAAGGGGGCTAACTATGGCTACACCTTC. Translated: CASSKGANYGYTF.

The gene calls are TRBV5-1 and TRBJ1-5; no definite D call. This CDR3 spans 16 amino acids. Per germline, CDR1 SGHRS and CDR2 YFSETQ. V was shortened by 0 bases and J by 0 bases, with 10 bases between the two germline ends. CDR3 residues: CASSLVPDSSNQPQHF. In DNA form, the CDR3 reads TGCGCCAGCAGCTTGGTGCCAGACTCTAGCAATCAGCCCCAGCATTTT.

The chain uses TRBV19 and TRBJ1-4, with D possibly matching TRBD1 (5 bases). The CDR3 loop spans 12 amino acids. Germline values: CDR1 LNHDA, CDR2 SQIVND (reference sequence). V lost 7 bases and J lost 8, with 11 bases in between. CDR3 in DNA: TGTGCCAGTAATAAGGGGTACGAAAAACTGTTTTTT. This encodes CASNKGYEKLFF.

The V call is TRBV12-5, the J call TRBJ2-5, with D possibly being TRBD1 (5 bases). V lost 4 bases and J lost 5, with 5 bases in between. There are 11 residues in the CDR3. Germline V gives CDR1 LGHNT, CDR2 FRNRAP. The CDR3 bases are TGTGCTAGTGGTTCAGGGGAGACCCAGTACTTC. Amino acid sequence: CASGSGETQYF.

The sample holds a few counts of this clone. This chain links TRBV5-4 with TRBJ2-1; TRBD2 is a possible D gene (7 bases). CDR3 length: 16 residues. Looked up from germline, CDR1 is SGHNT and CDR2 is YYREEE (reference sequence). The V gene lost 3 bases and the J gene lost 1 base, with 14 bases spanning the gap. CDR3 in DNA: TGTGCCAGCAGCTCGGCGGGGGCCGAATCCTACAATGAGCAGTTCTTC. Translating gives CASSSAGAESYNEQFF.

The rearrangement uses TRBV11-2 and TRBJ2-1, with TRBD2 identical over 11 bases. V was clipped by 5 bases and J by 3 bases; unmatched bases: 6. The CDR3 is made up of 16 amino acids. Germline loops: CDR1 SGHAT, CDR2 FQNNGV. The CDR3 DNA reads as TGTGCCAGCAGCCTAACTAGCGGGGGCTTCTACAATGAGCAGTTCTTC. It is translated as CASSLTSGGFYNEQFF.

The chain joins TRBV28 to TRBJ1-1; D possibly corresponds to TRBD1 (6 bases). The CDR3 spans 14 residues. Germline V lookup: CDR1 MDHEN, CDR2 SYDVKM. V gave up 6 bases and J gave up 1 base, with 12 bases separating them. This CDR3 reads CASRGGQGNTEAFF. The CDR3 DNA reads TGTGCCAGCAGAGGGGGTCAGGGGAACACTGAAGCTTTCTTT.

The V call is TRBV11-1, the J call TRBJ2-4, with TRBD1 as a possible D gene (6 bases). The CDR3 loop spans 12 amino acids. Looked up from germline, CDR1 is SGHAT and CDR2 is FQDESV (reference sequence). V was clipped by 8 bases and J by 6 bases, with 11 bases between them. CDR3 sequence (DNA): TGTGCCAGCTTGGGGGCTGGAAACATTCAGTACTTC. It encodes CASLGAGNIQYF.

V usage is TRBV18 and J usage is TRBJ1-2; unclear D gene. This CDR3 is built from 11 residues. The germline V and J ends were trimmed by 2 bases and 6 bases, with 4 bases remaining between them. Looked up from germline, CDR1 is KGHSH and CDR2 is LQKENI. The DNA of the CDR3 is TGTGCCAGCTCACCAATCGATGGCTACACCTTC. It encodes CASSPIDGYTF.

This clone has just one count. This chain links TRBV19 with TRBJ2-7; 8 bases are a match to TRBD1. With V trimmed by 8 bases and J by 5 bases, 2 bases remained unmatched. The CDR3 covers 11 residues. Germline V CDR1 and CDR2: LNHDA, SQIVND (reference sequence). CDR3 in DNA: TGTGCCAGTGGACAGGGAAACGAGCAGTACTTC. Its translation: CASGQGNEQYF.